This T cell receptor beta chain was obtained from a study of T cells in tumors after PD-1 blockade. The study's findings and limits: Clonal replacement was seen across treatment, not between pre-treatment samples.

The protocol was immunoSEQ multiplex PCR, while the TCRdb copy is restricted to in-frame clones and leaves out a portion. The sample records roughly 8,200 clones, about 68% being singletons. V lost 0 bases to trimming and J lost 6 bases, with 12 bases between them. The CDR3 has 14 amino acids. Germline-derived CDR1 and CDR2 are SEHNR and FQNEAQ (reference sequence). On this clone: The antigen remains unidentified.

Genomic DNA template from tumor biopsies or peripheral blood, about 616 ng to 6,500 ng input. This sample comprised tumor tissue, obtained after anti-PD-1 treatment. This clonotype was obtained from a human donor with basal cell carcinoma. The chain combines TRBV7-9 with TRBJ2-7, with D perhaps TRBD2 (7 bases). The CDR3 spells CASSLAGGPVEQYF. The CDR3 DNA sequence: TGTGCCAGCAGCTTAGCGGGGGGGCCGGTCGAGCAGTACTTC.